Listed here are 14 T cell receptor beta chains from one sample, sequenced in a study of cytomegalovirus exposure and HLA in healthy donors. The table came from immunoSEQ multiplex PCR; TCRdb's copy has only in-frame clones and leaves some out. The table has a few hundred thousand clones, roughly 89% seen once. The source material was PBMCs. All receptors derive from a woman between 18 and 29 years old in good health and CMV-seronegative.

V is TRBV4-3 and J is TRBJ1-6; 7 bases are shared with TRBD1. Germline CDR1 LGHNA, CDR2 YSLEER. The junction had 12 bases not matched to a gene; V was cut back by 2 bases and J by 5 bases. This CDR3 has 18 residues. The CDR3 bases are TGCGCCAGCAGCCAACAATTTGTTTTCGACAGGGATAATTCACCCCTCCACTTT. Translated, it gives CASSQQFVFDRDNSPLHF.

The rearrangement uses TRBV4-1 and TRBJ2-3; D unclear. Germline assignment: CDR1 MGHRA and CDR2 YSYEKL. V was trimmed by 3 bases and J by 1 base, leaving 11 bases between them. The CDR3 runs to 15 residues. The CDR3 DNA sequence: TGCGCCAGCAGCCATGCCCCGGAGCGCACAGATACGCAGTATTTT. Protein sequence: CASSHAPERTDTQYF.

The CDR3 is CASSSPTTGNYGYTF. DNA for the CDR3: TGTGCCAGCAGTTCTCCGACGACAGGGAACTATGGCTACACCTTC. V gene TRBV6-6 combines with J gene TRBJ1-2; 7 nucleotides line up with TRBD1. The germline V gene encodes CDR1 MNHNY and CDR2 SVGAGI (reference sequence). With 4 bases clipped from V and 2 bases from J, the junction kept 7 bases outside the gene matches. The CDR3 length is 15 residues.

The genes are TRBV4-2 and TRBJ2-1, with D perhaps TRBD2 (5 bases). Looked up from germline, CDR1 is LGHNA and CDR2 is YNFKEQ. Trimming stripped 5 bases from V and 9 bases from J, with 14 bases between. There are 13 residues in the CDR3. CDR3 bases: TGTGCCAGCAGCTTGGGCGTGGGGAGTGAGCAGTTCTTC. Its protein is CASSLGVGSEQFF.

The chain employs TRBV9 and TRBJ1-1; D uncertain. V was shortened by 0 bases and J by 3 bases, with 6 bases between the two germline ends. The CDR3 runs 13 residues. The germline gives CDR1 SGDLS, CDR2 YYNGEE. CDR3 sequence: CASSVAEYTEAFF. DNA for the CDR3: TGTGCCAGCAGCGTAGCGGAGTACACTGAAGCTTTCTTT.

The chain carries TRBV5-6 and TRBJ2-2; possibly TRBD2 for D (5 bases). Germline CDR1 SGHDT, CDR2 YYEEEE. The CDR3 runs to 15 residues. V gave up 4 bases and J gave up 5 bases, with 15 bases separating them. This CDR3 reads CASSPGRRGTGELFF. The DNA of the CDR3 is TGTGCCAGCAGCCCGGGTCGGCGAGGGACCGGGGAGCTGTTTTTT.

V gene TRBV4-1 combines with J gene TRBJ1-2, with D perhaps matching TRBD1 (6 bases). Trimming stripped 2 bases from V and 8 bases from J, with 15 bases between. This CDR3 is built from 14 residues. Looked up from germline, CDR1 is MGHRA and CDR2 is YSYEKL. CDR3 region: CASSQSGQTGGYTF. CDR3 nucleotide sequence: TGCGCCAGCAGCCAATCCGGACAGACAGGCGGCTACACCTTC.

V and J are TRBV28 and TRBJ1-1; D remains ambiguous. The V gene lost 2 bases and the J gene lost 1 base, with 8 bases spanning the gap. This CDR3 region has 14 residues. The germline gives CDR1 MDHEN, CDR2 SYDVKM. The CDR3 protein is CASSLIWANTEAFF. CDR3 nucleotides: TGTGCCAGCAGTTTAATTTGGGCGAACACTGAAGCTTTCTTT. The variable domain in full, with the rest retrieved from reference TRBV28 and TRBJ1-1, is DVKVTQSSRYLVKRTGEKVFLECVQDMDHENMFWYRQDPGLGLRLIYFSYDVKMKEKGDIPEGYSVSREKKERFSLILESASTNQTSMYLCASSLIWANTEAFFGQGTRLTVV.

The chain joins TRBV7-2 to TRBJ1-5, with D tentatively TRBD1 (5 bases). The CDR3 is 14 amino acids. CDR1 and CDR2 (germline): SGHTA, FQGNSA. Trimming left V 1 base short and J 6 bases short, with 10 bases between. This chain's CDR3 is CASSLERGAQPQHF. CDR3 nucleotide sequence: TGTGCCAGCAGCTTAGAGCGGGGCGCTCAGCCCCAGCATTTT.

The gene calls are TRBV6-1 and TRBJ2-2; TRBD1 aligns across 9 bases. Losses at the gene ends were 7 bases for V and 4 bases for J; bases not matched to a gene: 7. This CDR3 is built from 15 residues. The V gene's germline CDR1 is MNHNS and CDR2 SASEGT. CDR3 coding DNA: TGTGCCAGCAACTCCGGGACAGGGAGCACCGGGGAGCTGTTTTTT. It specifies CASNSGTGSTGELFF.

About this clone itself: Other DNA sequences in this specimen translate into the identical CDR3. The V and J genes are TRBV9 and TRBJ2-5; 8 bases match TRBD2. The CDR3 runs to 13 residues. V lost 0 bases and J lost 5; bases outside the gene matches: 0. Per the germline V gene, CDR1 is SGDLS and CDR2 is YYNGEE. The CDR3 region is CASSVAGGETQYF. DNA for the CDR3: TGTGCCAGCAGCGTAGCGGGGGGGGAGACCCAGTACTTC.

The chain employs TRBV10-3 and TRBJ1-1, with 7 positions matching TRBD1. J gave up 1 base and V 6 bases, and 5 bases lay outside the gene matches. This CDR3 is built from 14 residues. Germline V gene data show CDR1 as ENHRY and CDR2 as SYGVKD. CDR3 in amino acids: CAISSGTENTEAFF. Here the CDR3 DNA reads TGTGCCATCAGCTCCGGGACAGAGAACACTGAAGCTTTCTTT.

The genes are TRBV7-9 and TRBJ1-1; 10 bases agree with TRBD1. After removal of 7 bases from V and 1 base from J, the junction contained 12 bases not matched to a gene. The germline CDR1 and CDR2 sequences are SEHNR and FQNEAQ (reference sequence). This CDR3 has 17 amino acids. The CDR3 sequence: CASTPWDRGFRNTEAFF. The CDR3 nucleotides read TGTGCCAGCACCCCTTGGGACAGGGGTTTTAGGAACACTGAAGCTTTCTTT.

This clone was picked up one time. The chain joins TRBV6-5 to TRBJ2-1; 10 bases fit TRBD1. Germline-derived CDR1 and CDR2 are MNHEY and SVGAGI. The CDR3 has 15 amino acids. The trim removed 1 base at V and 5 bases at J, leaving 2 bases unmatched. CDR3 residues: CASSYFDRGHNEQFF. CDR3 in DNA: TGTGCCAGCAGTTACTTCGACAGGGGGCACAATGAGCAGTTCTTC.